The clone carrying this T cell receptor beta chain was seen ten or more times. This specimen comes from a study of CD8+CD57+ T cells in acquired aplastic anemia. On the study more broadly: Mean DNA quantity obtained from sorted CD4+ and CD8+ cells was about 3 ug.

Using genomic DNA as the template, TCR beta VDJ and CDR3 profiling was carried out. TCRdb analysed the reads with MiXCR anew, one entry per CDR3 protein. The table shows about 160,000 distinct CDR3 sequences, with 35% to 55% occurring only once. What was sequenced was sorted CD4+, CD8+, or CD8+CD57+ T cells (not recorded which) from PBMCs. This TCR came from a human donor in good health.

The DNA of the CDR3 is TGTGCCAGCAGCTTAATCAGGGCCCAGGAGCAGTTCTTC. Protein product: CASSLIRAQEQFF. The chain carries TRBV7-2 and TRBJ2-1; D is possibly TRBD1 (5 bases). The CDR3 is 13 residues long. Germline loops: CDR1 SGHTA, CDR2 FQGNSA. Trimming shortened V by 2 bases and J by 10 bases, and 12 bases separated the two germline ends.